This T cell receptor beta chain was captured in a study of response to subunit inactivated influenza vaccine. Study conclusions and caveats: Authors suggested few new T cells are recruited by each seasonal influenza vaccination.

TCRdb ran MiXCR on the RT-PCR reads and lists one entry per CDR3 protein. The table shows more than 700,000 distinct CDR3 sequences, with roughly 20% occurring only once. This clonotype has a handful of counts. No antigen is known for it. After removal of 9 bases from V and 8 bases from J, the junction contained 10 bases not matched to a gene. Germline V CDR1 and CDR2: LNHDA, SQIVND (reference sequence). The CDR3 contains 14 residues. The chain couples TRBV19 to TRBJ2-1; the match to TRBD1 covers 10 bases. Sequenced material: PBMCs from blood, taken about 5 days after vaccination. The receptor comes from a man in his fifties or sixties who received an inactivated influenza vaccine. CDR3 nucleotide sequence: TGTGCCAGCAAGACGGGACAGGGGCATTATGAGCAGTTCTTC. Translated, it gives CASKTGQGHYEQFF. Together with reference TRBV19 and TRBJ2-1, the CDR3 gives the full variable domain: DGGITQSPKYLFRKEGQNVTLSCEQNLNHDAMYWYRQDPGQGLRLIYYSQIVNDFQKGDIAEGYSVSREKKESFPLTVTSAQKNPTAFYLCASKTGQGHYEQFFGPGTRLTVL.